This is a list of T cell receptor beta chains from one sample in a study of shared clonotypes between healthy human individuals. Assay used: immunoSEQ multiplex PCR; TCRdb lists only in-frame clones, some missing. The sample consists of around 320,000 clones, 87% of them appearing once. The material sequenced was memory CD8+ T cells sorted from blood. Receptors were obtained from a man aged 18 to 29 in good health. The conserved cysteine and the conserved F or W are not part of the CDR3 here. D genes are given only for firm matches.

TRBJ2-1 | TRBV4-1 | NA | ASSQGFGTDSHNEQF
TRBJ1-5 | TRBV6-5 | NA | ASSYSSAGRRH
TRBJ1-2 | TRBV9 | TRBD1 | ASSATTGGVYGYT
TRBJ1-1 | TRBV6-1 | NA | ASIGKTVEAF
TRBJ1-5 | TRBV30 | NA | AWSVGYEGQPQH
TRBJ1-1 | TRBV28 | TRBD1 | ASSAVQGALNTEAF
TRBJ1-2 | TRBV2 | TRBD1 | ASTHLGTLGQRNYGYT
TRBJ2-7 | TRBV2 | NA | ATDRGDPTYEQY
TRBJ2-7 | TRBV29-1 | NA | SVVGGFTYEQY
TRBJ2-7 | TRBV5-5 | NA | ASSLRSGHSYEQY
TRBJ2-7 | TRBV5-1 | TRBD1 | ASSLGGQGSSYEQY
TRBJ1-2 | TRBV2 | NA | ASSGERK
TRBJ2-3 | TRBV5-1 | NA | ASSLATGDPTDTQY
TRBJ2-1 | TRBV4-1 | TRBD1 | ASSQTGQGSGEQF
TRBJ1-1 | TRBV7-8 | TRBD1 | ASSSQGSWTEAF
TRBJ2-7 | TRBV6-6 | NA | ARVGGAGGVHEQY
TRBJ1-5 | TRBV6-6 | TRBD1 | ASSLQGASNQPQH
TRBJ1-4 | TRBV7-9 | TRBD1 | ASSRPTGGREKLF
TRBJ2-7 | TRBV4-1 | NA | ASSQILDGSYEQY
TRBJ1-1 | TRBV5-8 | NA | ASSPGEAEAF
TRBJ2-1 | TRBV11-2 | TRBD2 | ASRGLAPYNEQF
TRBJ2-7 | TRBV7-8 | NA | ASSLAYGYEQY
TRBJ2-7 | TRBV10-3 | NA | AISLNNSYEQY
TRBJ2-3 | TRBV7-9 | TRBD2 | ASSPPPVRENPDTQY
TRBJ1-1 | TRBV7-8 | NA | ASSSGFSEAF
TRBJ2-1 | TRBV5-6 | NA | ASSLEGTGIYSYNEQF
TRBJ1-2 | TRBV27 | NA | ASSSLTRGPYGYT
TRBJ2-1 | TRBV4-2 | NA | ASSQVGDLGDEQF
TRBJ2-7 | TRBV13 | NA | ASSSDSYEQY
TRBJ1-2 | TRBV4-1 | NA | ASSQVKGTNYGYT
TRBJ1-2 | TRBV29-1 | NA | SYTRDNGYT